One and the same sample provided the 20 T cell receptor beta chains below, sequenced in a study of blood T cells in healthy people across ages. Combining a sample-barcoded 5' primer with a J-beta primer mix, a second PCR ran for roughly 7 to 12 cycles. TCRdb reprocessed the 5' RACE reads via MiXCR and lists one record per CDR3 protein. The sample contains 550,000 to 800,000 distinct CDR3 sequences, under 25% of which appear only once. Sequencing used blood. The receptors here all came from a man in his 70s in good health.

This clonotype showed up just a few times. This chain uses TRBV7-9 with TRBJ1-2; 7 nucleotides match TRBD1. V lost 5 bases, J lost 4 bases, and 10 bases stayed unmatched. The CDR3 length is 15 residues. The germline V gene encodes CDR1 SEHNR and CDR2 FQNEAQ (reference sequence). CDR3 DNA: TGTGCCAGCAGCGCGTCGGGAGGGGGCCCCTATGGCTACACCTTC. Protein product: CASSASGGGPYGYTF.

This clonotype was counted many times. One end of the junction is discordant with germline, which a read error may explain. This sequence joins TRBV10-3 and TRBJ2-1; D is undetermined. The CDR3 runs 13 residues. CDR1 is ENHRY and CDR2 is SYGVKD in the germline V gene. This chain's CDR3 is CAIGDWGYNEQFF. CDR3 sequence (DNA): TGTGCCATCGGTGACTGGGGATACAATGAGCAGTTCTTC.

This clonotype was observed a few times. The chain links TRBV14 to TRBJ2-3, with 15 bases lining up with TRBD2. Trimming removed 4 bases from V and 8 bases from J; junction bases left unmatched: 10. The CDR3 has 17 residues. Germline CDR1 is SGHDN and CDR2 is FVKESK. The CDR3 loop reads CASSLPGLAGGTGTQYF. CDR3 coding DNA: TGTGCCAGCAGCCTACCGGGACTAGCGGGAGGTACTGGTACGCAGTATTTT.

This CDR3 reads CASSTRERTKMEQYF. CDR3 nucleotides: TGTGCCAGCAGCACCCGTGAGCGGACCAAAATGGAGCAGTACTTC. V gene TRBV7-6 combines with J gene TRBJ2-7; D possibly corresponds to TRBD2 (5 bases). V lost 5 bases and J lost 7, with 21 bases in between. Looked up from germline, CDR1 is SGHVS and CDR2 is FNYEAQ. This CDR3 has 15 amino acids.

The table lists this clonotype with a few counts. This chain joins TRBV6-6 and TRBJ2-7, with TRBD1 identical over 7 bases. V was clipped by 5 bases and J by 0 bases; unmatched bases: 7. This CDR3 region has 15 residues. Germline lookup yields CDR1 MNHNY and CDR2 SVGAGI (reference sequence). The CDR3 DNA follows: TGTGCCAGCAGTCCCAGGGGACAGAGCTCCTACGAGCAGTACTTC. Translating it yields CASSPRGQSSYEQYF.

There are a few counts of this clonotype. The V and J genes are TRBV2 and TRBJ2-3; D possibly corresponds to TRBD1 (6 bases). The CDR3 length is 13 residues. The germline V gene encodes CDR1 SNHLY and CDR2 FYNNEI. V was shortened by 5 bases and J by 6 bases, with 12 bases between the two germline ends. The CDR3 region is CASSLGALDTQYF. In DNA form, the CDR3 reads TGTGCCAGCAGTCTGGGGGCCCTCGATACGCAGTATTTT.

This clonotype was seen a handful of times. The chain joins TRBV6-5 to TRBJ2-3; TRBD1 matches at 8 bases. This CDR3 is built from 15 residues. Germline CDR1 and CDR2: MNHEY and SVGAGI. The V segment lost 6 bases and the J segment 4 bases; nucleotides outside the gene matches: 9. CDR3 sequence (DNA): TGTGCCAGCAGCCGCAGGGGGCCGAGGTCAGATACGCAGTATTTT. This translates into CASSRRGPRSDTQYF.

This clonotype was observed at least ten times. The missing conserved phenylalanine or tryptophan at the end of this CDR3 makes a read error likely. Because the CDR3's place on the DNA is in doubt, the DNA is left out and the CDR3 is given as listed by TCRdb. The CDR3 sequence is CASSYSRL. The J gene is TRBJ2-7, the V gene TRBV6-2 or TRBV6-3. The CDR3 is made up of 8 amino acids, end residues included. Germline loops: CDR1 MNHEY, CDR2 SVGEGT.

This clonotype occurred a few times. The rearrangement joins TRBV29-1 to TRBJ1-2; possibly TRBD1 for D (5 bases). Germline CDR1 and CDR2: SQVTM and ANQGSEA. Trimming removed 6 bases from V and 2 bases from J, with 10 bases in between. This CDR3 is 12 amino acids long. The CDR3 DNA reads as TGCAGCGTCCAGACAGCCAACTATGGCTACACCTTC. The encoded protein is CSVQTANYGYTF.

This clonotype was seen more than once but under ten times. The chain joins TRBV20-1 to TRBJ2-3, with D possibly being TRBD1 or TRBD2 (5 bases each). V lost 3 bases and J 1 base, leaving 14 bases between the germline ends. Germline assignment: CDR1 DFQATT and CDR2 SNEGSKA (reference sequence). The CDR3 length is 15 residues. The CDR3: CSASLGGYGTDTQYF. CDR3 DNA sequence: TGCAGTGCTAGCCTTGGGGGTTACGGCACAGATACGCAGTATTTT.

This rearrangement joins TRBV10-3 to TRBJ1-3, with a weak D call TRBD1 (6 bases). V lost 4 bases to trimming and J lost 0 bases, with 13 bases between them. Germline-derived CDR1 and CDR2 are ENHRY and SYGVKD. The CDR3 covers 16 residues. CDR3 region: CAISGSTGTSGNTIYF. The CDR3 nucleotides are TGTGCCATCAGTGGGTCTACAGGGACCTCTGGAAACACCATATATTTT.

This clonotype was found a few times. The chain combines TRBV5-5 with TRBJ2-1; 9 positions agree with TRBD1. Germline V CDR1 and CDR2: SGHKS, YYEKEE (reference sequence). The CDR3 is 14 residues long. The junction had 4 bases not matched to a gene; V was cut back by 1 base and J by 8 bases. The DNA of the CDR3 is TGTGCCAGCAGCTTGTTGGGACAGGGCTATGAGCAGTTCTTC. Translated, it gives CASSLLGQGYEQFF.

The sample holds one count of this clonotype. A clone one base away is much larger, so this may be a read error. The rearrangement joins TRBV20-1 to TRBJ2-7; 10 bases match TRBD1. This CDR3 region has 15 residues. From germline, CDR1 is DFQATT and CDR2 SNEGSKA (reference sequence). The J segment lost 5 bases and the V segment lost 6 bases, leaving 13 bases of the junction unmatched. Here the CDR3 DNA reads TGCAGTGCCCGACAGTTCCGGGACAGGGGAGACGAGCAGTACTTC. Amino acid sequence: CSARQFRDRGDEQYF.

The rearrangement uses TRBV20-1 and TRBJ2-1; no reliable D call. V lost 2 bases, J lost 4 bases, and 9 bases lay in between. This CDR3 region has 13 residues. The germline gives CDR1 DFQATT, CDR2 SNEGSKA (reference sequence). The DNA of the CDR3 is TGCAGTGCTAGAACACCCGCTTACAATGAGCAGTTCTTC. It specifies CSARTPAYNEQFF.

This clonotype was found many times. This chain joins TRBV4-1 and TRBJ2-3; perhaps TRBD2 as D (6 bases). The germline V and J ends were trimmed by 1 base and 4 bases, with 9 bases remaining between them. Looked up from germline, CDR1 is MGHRA and CDR2 is YSYEKL. The CDR3 runs 14 residues. The chain's CDR3 is CASSQATSPDTQYF. The CDR3 nucleotides read TGCGCCAGCAGCCAAGCTACTAGCCCAGATACGCAGTATTTT.

Remarks on this clonotype: The conserved phenylalanine or tryptophan is not found at the CDR3 terminus, so this likely reflects a read error. The chain couples TRBV6-1 to TRBJ1-6, with D uncertain. This CDR3 contains 13 residues. Trimming took off 8 bases at V and 10 bases at J, with 15 bases between the two ends. Per germline, CDR1 MNHNS and CDR2 SASEGT. CDR3 region: CASSGDFRSPLHS. Written as DNA, the CDR3 is TGTGCCAGCTCTGGGGATTTTCGGTCACCCCTCCACTCT.

The chain carries TRBV25-1 and TRBJ2-5; 10 bases are a match to TRBD1. The germline V gene encodes CDR1 MGHDK and CDR2 SYGVNS. This CDR3 is built from 18 residues. The V and J ends lost 4 bases and 1 base, in that order; junction bases with no gene match: 12. The CDR3 protein is CASSGGLGGDRGQETQYF. CDR3 coding DNA: TGTGCCAGCAGTGGGGGACTGGGGGGGGACAGGGGCCAAGAGACCCAGTACTTC.

This clonotype was counted a few times. The genes are TRBV6-5 and TRBJ2-7, with D perhaps TRBD2 (5 bases). Germline V gene sequence: CDR1 MNHEY, CDR2 SVGAGI. Between the trimmed V and J ends, which lost 0 bases and 3 bases, there was a span of 15 bases. CDR3 length: 16 residues. The CDR3 loop reads CASSYSKGAPLYEQYF. As DNA, the CDR3 is TGTGCCAGCAGTTACTCGAAGGGAGCCCCCCTCTACGAGCAGTACTTC.

This rearrangement joins TRBV20-1 to TRBJ1-1, with a weak D call TRBD1 (5 bases). The germline V gene has CDR1 DFQATT and CDR2 SNEGSKA (reference sequence). Trimming took off 1 base at V and 1 base at J, with 10 bases between the two ends. The CDR3 runs 14 residues. The DNA for the CDR3 is TGCAGTGCTAGAGTTGGGGGGAAGAACACTGAAGCTTTCTTT. The encoded protein is CSARVGGKNTEAFF.

This clonotype was counted only a few times. V is TRBV29-1 and J is TRBJ1-2, with a tentative D call TRBD1 (6 bases). The CDR3 has 14 amino acids. Looked up from germline, CDR1 is SQVTM and CDR2 is ANQGSEA. Trimming shortened V by 4 bases and J by 4 bases, and 16 bases separated the two germline ends. As DNA, the CDR3 is TGCAGCGTTGGGGGTCAGGGGCCGGGCTATGGCTACACCTTC. This sequence encodes CSVGGQGPGYGYTF.